Presented here are 8 T cell receptor beta chains from one specimen sequenced in a study of shared clonotypes between healthy human individuals. Clones were read by immunoSEQ multiplex PCR, and TCRdb kept only the in-frame ones, dropping some. The table has about 2.3 million clones, 80% to 95% seen once. The sequenced sample was naive CD4+ T cells from PBMCs. Indicated subset: CD45RA+ positively selected. The receptors shown here come from a man aged 18 to 30 in good health. Some clones in this sample may be carry-over from other donors' samples.

The V gene is TRBV19, the J gene TRBJ1-5, with D uncertain. Per the germline V gene, CDR1 is LNHDA and CDR2 is SQIVND (reference sequence). Between the trimmed V and J ends, which lost 6 bases and 1 base, there was a span of 10 bases. The CDR3 has 14 residues. The CDR3 DNA reads TGTGCCAGTAGACGGACCGGGAGCAATCAGCCCCAGCATTTT. Protein product: CASRRTGSNQPQHF.

V and J are TRBV14 and TRBJ2-3; 7 bases fit TRBD2. CDR1 and CDR2 from the germline V gene are SGHDN and FVKESK. The CDR3 totals 15 residues. Trimming cost V 4 bases and J 3 bases; bases outside gene matches: 7. This CDR3 reads CASSPRPGGTDTQYF. Written as DNA, the CDR3 is TGTGCCAGCAGCCCCCGACCGGGAGGTACAGATACGCAGTATTTT.

This clone occurred once. J is TRBJ2-7 and V is TRBV19; either TRBD1 or TRBD2 may supply D (5 bases each). The CDR3 is 14 residues long. Trimming left V 1 base short and J 0 bases short, with 7 bases between. Germline assignment: CDR1 LNHDA and CDR2 SQIVND (reference sequence). CDR3 sequence (DNA): TGTGCCAGTAGTATAGCCGGGACCTCCTACGAGCAGTACTTC. Amino acids: CASSIAGTSYEQYF.

This chain connects TRBV9 to TRBJ2-3; 8 nucleotides align to TRBD1. Germline loops: CDR1 SGDLS, CDR2 YYNGEE. Germline trimming cut 0 bases from V and 1 base from J; bases unmatched to any gene: 4. This CDR3 region has 16 residues. The CDR3, as DNA: TGTGCCAGCAGCGTAGGGACAGGGAAAGGCACAGATACGCAGTATTTT. The encoded protein is CASSVGTGKGTDTQYF.

The chain is built from TRBV5-1 and TRBJ2-5; possibly TRBD1 or TRBD2 for D (6 bases each). This CDR3 has 14 residues. Trimming shortened V by 3 bases and J by 3 bases, and 12 bases separated the two germline ends. Germline V CDR1 and CDR2: SGHRS, YFSETQ. In DNA form, the CDR3 reads TGCGCCAGCAGCTGGACCGGGGGCAAAGAGACCCAGTACTTC. Its protein product is CASSWTGGKETQYF.

Comment on this clone: This CDR3 is also generated by other DNA sequences in the sample. V is TRBV19 and J is TRBJ2-5, with 10 bases identical to TRBD2. The CDR3 extends over 15 amino acids. Germline V lookup: CDR1 LNHDA, CDR2 SQIVND (reference sequence). The junction had 3 bases not matched to a gene; V was cut back by 3 bases and J by 2 bases. CDR3 amino acids: CASSIGLAEQETQYF. As DNA, the CDR3 is TGTGCCAGTAGTATCGGACTAGCGGAACAAGAGACCCAGTACTTC.

This rearrangement joins TRBV7-2 to TRBJ2-5; unclear D gene. Trimming removed 6 bases from V and 5 bases from J, with 13 bases in between. CDR3 length: 13 residues. Looked up from germline, CDR1 is SGHTA and CDR2 is FQGNSA. The CDR3 nucleotides read TGTGCCAGCAGTACGATGGGGTGGGAGACCCAGTACTTC. Its translation: CASSTMGWETQYF.

On this clone: Other DNA sequences within the sample encode an identical CDR3. This rearrangement joins TRBV7-3 to TRBJ1-5, with 7 bases matching TRBD1. Germline V gives CDR1 SGHTA, CDR2 FQGTGA. The CDR3 runs 13 residues. The V segment lost 5 bases and the J segment 5 bases; nucleotides outside the gene matches: 3. CDR3 sequence reads: CASSPDRDQPQHF. The CDR3 DNA reads TGTGCCAGCAGCCCCGACAGGGATCAGCCCCAGCATTTT. Full variable domain (remainder filled in from reference TRBV7-3 and TRBJ1-5): GAGVSQTPSNKVTEKGKYVELRCDPISGHTALYWYRQSLGQGPEFLIYFQGTGAADDSGLPNDRFFAVRPEGSVSTLKIQRTERGDSAVYLCASSPDRDQPQHFGDGTRLSIL.